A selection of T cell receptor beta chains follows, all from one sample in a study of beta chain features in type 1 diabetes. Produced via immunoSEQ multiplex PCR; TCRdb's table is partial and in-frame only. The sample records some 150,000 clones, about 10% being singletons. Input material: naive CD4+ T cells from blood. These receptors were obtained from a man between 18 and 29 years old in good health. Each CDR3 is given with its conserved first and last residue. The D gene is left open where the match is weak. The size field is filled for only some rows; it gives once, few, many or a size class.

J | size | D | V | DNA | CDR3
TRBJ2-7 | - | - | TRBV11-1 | TGTGCCAGCAGCCCGGGCCCCTGGACACTCGGCAACGAGCAGTACTTC | CASSPGPWTLGNEQYF
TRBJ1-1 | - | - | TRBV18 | TGTGCCAGCTCACCACCATATGGGGGCAGGAGCGCTGAAGCTTTCTTT | CASSPPYGGRSAEAFF
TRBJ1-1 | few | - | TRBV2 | TGTGCCAGCAGTGAAGCCAGGGCCCTGGGGACTGAAGCTTTCTTT | CASSEARALGTEAFF
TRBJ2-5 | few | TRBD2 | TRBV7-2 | TGTGCCAGCAGCTTACGCTTCCTAGCGGGGGTTGGAGAGACCCAGTACTTC | CASSLRFLAGVGETQYF
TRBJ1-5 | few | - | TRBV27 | TGTGCCAGCAGGGACAGAACCGGCCAGCCCCAGCATTTT | CASRDRTGQPQHF
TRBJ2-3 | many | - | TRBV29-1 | TGCAGCCCCGAGAGGGATACGCAGTATTTT | CSPERDTQYF
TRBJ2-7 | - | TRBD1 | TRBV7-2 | TGTGCCAGCAGACGACAGGGGGCGTGGGACGAGCAGTACTTC | CASRRQGAWDEQYF
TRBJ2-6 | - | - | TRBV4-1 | TGCGCCAGCAGCCAAACCAGCGATCGGGGTTCTGGGGCCAACGTCCTGACTTTC | CASSQTSDRGSGANVLTF
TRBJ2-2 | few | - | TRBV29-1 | TGCTCCGGTCAGGACAGAGCGAACACCGGGGAGCTGTTTTTT | CSGQDRANTGELFF
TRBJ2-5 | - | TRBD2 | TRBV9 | TGTGCCAGCAGCGTTGGGACTAGCGGGGGCCAAGAGACCCAGTACTTC | CASSVGTSGGQETQYF
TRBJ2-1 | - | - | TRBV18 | TGTGCCAGCTCGCCCAGATTTGGAGATTACAATGAGCAGTTCTTC | CASSPRFGDYNEQFF
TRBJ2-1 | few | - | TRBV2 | TGTGCCAGCAGGGCGAGACTAGCCTACAATGAGCAGTTCTTC | CASRARLAYNEQFF
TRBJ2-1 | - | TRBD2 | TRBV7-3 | TGTGCCAGCAGCTTAGGTCTAGCGGGTGACAATGAGCAGTTCTTC | CASSLGLAGDNEQFF
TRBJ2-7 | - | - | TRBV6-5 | TGTGCCAGCAATCGGTATCCCTACGAGCAGTACTTC | CASNRYPYEQYF
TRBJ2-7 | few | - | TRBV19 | TGTGCCAGTAGTATAGTCCGCGGTTTAGGATCCTACGAGCAGTACTTC | CASSIVRGLGSYEQYF